This T cell receptor beta chain stems from a study of OX40 agonist ivuxolimab in advanced cancers. About the study: Patients got intravenous ivuxolimab at 0.01 to 10 mg/kg every 2 weeks. Anti-PD-1, anti-PD-L1 or anti-CTLA-4 therapy given earlier was allowed, and roughly 40% had some.

Data came from immunoSEQ multiplex PCR; TCRdb stores just in-frame clones and leaves some out. The data hold approximately 90,000 clones, with more than 70% observed a single time. Trimming took off 7 bases at V and 0 bases at J, with 13 bases between the two ends. Germline assignment: CDR1 LGHNT and CDR2 FRNRAP. This CDR3 spans 15 amino acids. It was autoimmune disease history or systemic immunosuppression that excluded patients. The clonotype originates from an adult with an advanced solid tumor such as melanoma, head and neck, liver or kidney cancer. This specimen consisted of CD4+ or CD8+ T cells sorted from blood, obtained in a trial of the OX40 agonist ivuxolimab. The V gene is TRBV12-5, the J gene TRBJ2-1; D is unresolved. The CDR3 protein is CASVGKPSSYNEQFF. The DNA for the CDR3 is TGTGCTAGTGTTGGTAAGCCAAGCTCCTACAATGAGCAGTTCTTC.